Reported below is one TCR beta chain. This sample stems from a study of CD8 T cells in Susac syndrome. Trimming left V 3 bases short and J 6 bases short, with 10 bases between. The CDR3 sequence is 13 residues long. Germline-derived CDR1 and CDR2 are LGHDT and YNNKEL (reference sequence). RNA was extracted with the RNeasy kit, and a quantity of roughly 0.5 to 1 ug was reverse transcribed using random hexamers. The CDR3 of TCR beta was amplified by immunoSEQ multiplex PCR across 54 Vbeta and 13 Jbeta. In TCRdb, the immunoSEQ multiplex PCR reads were re-called with MiXCR into one record per CDR3 protein. The data contain about 140,000 distinct CDR3 sequences, approximately 95% of them singletons.

The sequenced material came from CD4+ T cells from PBMCs. The gene calls are TRBV3-1 and TRBJ2-3; the D is unclear. The TCR comes from a human donor with multiple sclerosis. The CDR3 is CASSQRPGDTQYF. DNA of the CDR3: TGTGCCAGCAGCCAGCGACCAGGCGATACGCAGTATTTT.